This T cell receptor (beta chain) comes out of a study of blood T cell repertoires in COVID-19. Overall study: The United States, Italy and Spain were the sources of the acute and convalescent COVID-19 samples. Sources were T cells, B-cell-depleted T cells, or PBMCs; the material itself was cDNA or gDNA.

Germline loops: CDR1 MNHNS, CDR2 SASEGT. This CDR3 has 16 amino acids. Unmatched junction bases numbered 6, after V lost 4 bases and J lost 0 bases. The data were produced by immunoSEQ multiplex PCR, yet TCRdb's version contains in-frame clones alone and is incomplete. In the table there are fewer than 400,000 clones, about nine tenths of which are singletons. A few counts support this clone. Individuals drawn from approximately 22 US areas were about 18 to 100 years old. The chain combines TRBV6-1 with TRBJ1-5, with TRBD1 identical over 7 bases. Sequencing was carried out using PBMCs or T cells enriched from blood (not recorded which). The receptor's source is a man in his fifties or sixties who had recovered from COVID-19. The CDR3 coding sequence is TGTGCCAGCAGTGGAACAGGGGCTTATAGCAATCAGCCCCAGCATTTT. It translates to CASSGTGAYSNQPQHF.